Detailed here is one T cell receptor beta chain. The antigen this receptor binds is unknown. Base qualities are missing; no much larger clone stands one base away. This entry comes from a study of graft-versus-host responses after intestinal transplantation (dated by TCRdb to the early 2020s). As for the study more broadly: Recipients received multivisceral, liver-intestinal, or isolated intestinal transplants. Of the roughly 26 intestinal transplant recipients enrolled in the cohort, one of whom was a retransplant, a few patients without pretransplant specimens were excluded. To identify alloreactive clones, pre-transplant mixed lymphocyte reaction products were sequenced and compared with unstimulated pre-transplant donor and recipient T cells. After intestinal transplantation, graft-versus-host and host-versus-graft alloreactive T cell clones were followed in the graft, circulation and bone marrow using bulk TCR-beta CDR3 sequencing. Every recipient was given anti-thymocyte globulin induction, followed by approximately 3 years of maintenance tacrolimus and steroids. A peak of at least 4% donor T cells among recipient peripheral blood mononuclear cells was the definition used for donor T cell macrochimerism. Instead of going to the commercial service, samples from a few later patients were sequenced in-house on an Illumina MiSeq and processed with MiXCR. What the study reported, not specific to this receptor: GvH clones turned up in recipient bone marrow, with some appearing earlier in ileal mucosa or blood, a pattern consistent with an intestinal mucosal origin. In patients with donor T cell macrochimerism, the allografts had high GvH to HvG T cell clonal ratios. The relatively low number and heterogeneity of intestinal transplant patients limited the conclusions. Early after transplant, peak levels of circulating GvH clones were associated with declines in HvG clones.

In the paper's terms, the time point label means: cells obtained before transplantation from donor or recipient. CD3+CD4+ and CD3+CD8+ populations were FACS-sorted from unstimulated pre-transplant donor and recipient cells taken from spleen or lymph nodes. Libraries were made using the immunoSEQ multiplex PCR assay. For most patients, genomic DNA was isolated with the Qiagen DNeasy Blood and Tissue Kit and shipped frozen to Adaptive Biotechnologies for TCR sequencing. For most patients, high-throughput TCR-beta CDR3 sequencing of genomic DNA was performed by Adaptive Biotechnologies. Per the source publication's procedure: Adaptive's ImmunoSEQ software supplied the TCR sequencing data for 18 patients, while MiXCR and VDJtools were used to process a few other patients. To correct CD4 versus CD8 sorting errors, sequences present in both subsets at a frequency ratio below 5:1 were removed. CDR3 nucleotide sequences shared between donor and recipient were removed because the origin of such sequences could not be assigned. To be classed as alloreactive, a clone needed at least 2-fold expansion over unstimulated cells and a minimum CFSE-low frequency of 0.002% (template counts) or 0.001% (read counts). Clones were considered mappable if detected in sequenced pre-transplant spleen, lymph node, or MLR CFSE-low populations of the donor or recipient. Cumulative frequency of alloreactive clones was calculated as a percentage of all sequences weighted by copy number. The clones in this table, taken by TCRdb from immuneACCESS, are in-frame only. Not every clone is retained; where verified, under half of the shortfall comes from an unresolved V gene, and the cause of the rest is unknown. That table furnishes V, J and clone size, whereas the DNA furnished D and trimming. The sample includes about 100,000 clones, with more than 85% observed a single time. The leading ten clones occupy around 0.86% of the sample.

CDR1 and CDR2, looked up from the germline V gene, are MGHRA and YSYEKL. Reading from cysteine to phenylalanine, the CDR3 counts 15 amino acids. Only CDR3 DNA remains: 45 bases, in frame from the first base. V ends up 4 bases short and J 9 bases short, with an unmatched junction base count of 8. The sequencing here drew on unstimulated CD4+ T cells sorted from spleen or lymph node cells, taken before transplant. This sequence uses TRBV4-1 and TRBJ1-6; the central 8 bases match TRBD1. This TCR was sampled from a human donor who was the organ donor for an intestinal transplant. The CDR3 reads as follows: CASSPWTGSGSPLHF. The nucleotides read TGCGCCAGCAGCCCTTGGACAGGGAGCGGTTCACCCCTCCACTTT.